The clone carrying this T cell receptor (beta chain) was seen a handful of times. The antigen remains undetermined. The record originates from a study of beta chain features in type 1 diabetes. Study in general: What patients shared with healthy donors was a similar profile of age, gender and cell yields.

All of the isolated RNA was reverse transcribed, so expressed TCRB transcripts were sequenced. This table comes from immunoSEQ multiplex PCR, and its TCRdb copy is limited to in-frame clones, with some not included. The table shows 900,000 or so clones, with roughly 15% occurring only once. Study results and limitations: Possibly, sequencing cDNA over-represented cells that had high TCR expression levels. The study found fewer insertions and more deletions at VDJ junctions in type 1 diabetes patients.

V was pared by 5 bases and J by 0 bases, with 10 bases between. Germline V gene data show CDR1 as LNHDA and CDR2 as SQIVND (reference sequence). CDR3 size: 14 residues. The sequencing input was naive CD4+ T cells from blood. The chain carries TRBV19 and TRBJ1-1; D is ambiguous. The origin of this receptor is a woman aged 18 to 35 in good health. CDR3 amino acids: CASSPFYLNTEAFF. DNA of the CDR3: TGTGCCAGTAGTCCGTTTTACTTGAACACTGAAGCTTTCTTT.